Listed below are T cell receptor beta chains from one sample, sequenced in a study of blood T cell repertoires in COVID-19. Here immunoSEQ multiplex PCR was the method, and the copy in TCRdb shows in-frame clones only, minus some. The table includes some 50,000 clones, about 78% detected once. The sample comprised peripheral blood. The receptors come from a human donor in a cohort sampled during active COVID-19. The CDR3 runs from the conserved cysteine through the conserved F or W. The D gene is left open where the match is weak. The size of a clone is reported for some rows only, either as once, few or many, or as a class for expanded clones.

abundance | j_gene | d_gene | v_gene | CDR3nt | CDR3aa
. | TRBJ1-1 | TRBD1 | TRBV13 | TGTGCCAGCAGCTTTAGGAGGGGGCGCATGAACACTGAAGCTTTCTTT | CASSFRRGRMNTEAFF
few | TRBJ2-5 | . | TRBV7-8 | TGTGCCAGCAGCGAGGGGGTGGCGACCCTCGATAAGTACTTC | CASSEGVATLDKYF
once | TRBJ2-7 | TRBD1 | TRBV27 | TGTGCCAGCAGTTCGCAGGGGGCGGGGGAGCAGTACTTC | CASSSQGAGEQYF
. | TRBJ1-5 | TRBD1 | TRBV5-6 | TGTGCCAGCAGCGTTACAGGGGGCAGGAGCAATCAGCCCCAGCATTTT | CASSVTGGRSNQPQHF
. | TRBJ2-7 | TRBD1 | TRBV28 | TGTGCCAGCAGTTTACGGGACAGGGCATACGAGCAGTACTTC | CASSLRDRAYEQYF
. | TRBJ1-6 | . | TRBV4-1 | TGCGCCAGCAGCCAAGATCAGGGTCCGAATTCACCCCTCCACTTT | CASSQDQGPNSPLHF
. | TRBJ2-3 | . | TRBV6-1 | TGTGCCAGCAGTGAAGGTGGCTGGGGCGGTGGCACAGATACGCAGTATTTT | CASSEGGWGGGTDTQYF
. | TRBJ1-2 | . | TRBV23-1 | TGCGCCAGCAGTCAACCCAGGCACTATGGCTACACCTTC | CASSQPRHYGYTF
. | TRBJ1-4 | . | TRBV7-9 | TGTGCCAGCAGCTTCGGGGGGTTGGAACTGTTTTTT | CASSFGGLELFF
few | TRBJ2-7 | TRBD1 | TRBV7-9 | TGTGCCAGCAGCCCCCGAGGGGGCCACGAGCAGTACTTC | CASSPRGGHEQYF
. | TRBJ1-2 | . | TRBV5-1 | TGCGCCAGCTCCCCGGGGGACGGCTTGAACTATGGCTACACCTTC | CASSPGDGLNYGYTF
. | TRBJ1-2 | TRBD1 | TRBV19 | TGTGCCAGTACCCCGTTGACAGGGGGGTATGGCTACACCTTC | CASTPLTGGYGYTF
once | TRBJ2-7 | TRBD1 | TRBV29-1 | TGCAGCGTTGTGACAGGGGCCTCCTACGAGCAGTACTTC | CSVVTGASYEQYF
once | TRBJ1-2 | . | TRBV10-3 | TGTGCCATCAGTGATCTCTCGGCGGGTCTTAACTATGGCTACACCTTC | CAISDLSAGLNYGYTF
. | TRBJ1-5 | . | TRBV18 | TGTGCCAGCTCACCAGGGCAGGGCACTCAGCCCCAGCATTTT | CASSPGQGTQPQHF
. | TRBJ2-7 | TRBD2 | TRBV13 | TGTGCCAGCAGCCCACGGGCGGGAGGGCCGGTCTACGAGCAGTACTTC | CASSPRAGGPVYEQYF
. | TRBJ1-2 | TRBD1 | TRBV19 | TGTGCCAGTCGTCCCGGGACAGGGATTGCTAACTATGGCTACACCTTC | CASRPGTGIANYGYTF
. | TRBJ1-2 | TRBD1 | TRBV28 | TGTGCCAGCAGCCCCGGGACAGGGGTGTTTAGGGGCTACACCTTC | CASSPGTGVFRGYTF
. | TRBJ2-6 | . | TRBV4-2 | TGTGCCAGCAGCCAAGATTTCGGCTCTGGGGCCAACGTCCTGACTTTC | CASSQDFGSGANVLTF
. | TRBJ2-3 | . | TRBV19 | TGTGCCAGTAGTATCGCCCAAGAGGATACGCAGTATTTT | CASSIAQEDTQYF
. | TRBJ2-6 | . | TRBV6-5 | TGTGCCAGCAGGCAAGGGGGCTCTGGGGCCAACGTCCTGACTTTC | CASRQGGSGANVLTF
. | TRBJ2-1 | TRBD2 | TRBV10-2 | TGCGCCAGCAAGGGACTAGCGGGAGGGTTTTACAATGAGCAGTTCTTC | CASKGLAGGFYNEQFF
. | TRBJ2-2 | . | TRBV4-3 | TGCGCCAGCAGCCAAGGACTGACGAACACCGGGGAGCTGTTTTTT | CASSQGLTNTGELFF
. | TRBJ1-1 | . | TRBV19 | TGTGCGACTCGGAGGGGCGGGGGGAACACTGAAGCTTTCTTT | CATRRGGGNTEAFF
. | TRBJ2-2 | . | TRBV4-2 | TGTGCCAGCAGCCAATCGTACACCGGGGAGCTGTTTTTT | CASSQSYTGELFF
. | TRBJ1-5 | . | TRBV6-5 | TGTGCCAGCAGGGCCCCGGGACAATGGGATCAGCCCCAGCATTTT | CASRAPGQWDQPQHF
many | TRBJ1-5 | . | TRBV9 | TGTGCCAGCAGCCCAGGGCTGAACAATCAGCCCCAGCATTTT | CASSPGLNNQPQHF
. | TRBJ1-6 | TRBD1 | TRBV6-5 | TGTGCCAGCAGTTATTCCGAGGACAGGGCGAATTCACCCCTCCACTTT | CASSYSEDRANSPLHF
. | TRBJ2-1 | . | TRBV6-5 | TGTGCCAGCAGTCCCGGGGAACACAATGAGCAGTTCTTC | CASSPGEHNEQFF
few | TRBJ1-2 | TRBD1 | TRBV3-1/TRBV3-2 | TGTGCCAGCAGCCAAGATTACCGGACAGGGATTGGCTACACCTTC | CASSQDYRTGIGYTF
. | TRBJ2-1 | TRBD2 | TRBV9 | TGTGCCAGCAGGCCTGGACTAGCCAATGAGCAGTTCTTC | CASRPGLANEQFF
. | TRBJ1-2 | . | TRBV27 | TGTGCCAGCAGTTTAGACGACACCTTGGTCTATGGCTACACCTTC | CASSLDDTLVYGYTF
few | TRBJ2-1 | . | TRBV5-6 | TGTGCCAGCAGTTCCACTCGTGAGCAGTTCTTC | CASSSTREQFF
. | TRBJ2-1 | TRBD1 | TRBV24-1 | TGTGCCACCAGTGACTCTACAGGGGACTCCTACAATGAGCAGTTCTTC | CATSDSTGDSYNEQFF
. | TRBJ1-4 | . | TRBV19 | TGTGCCAGTACGCGGCAGTCAACTAATGAAAAACTGTTTTTT | CASTRQSTNEKLFF
. | TRBJ1-1 | TRBD1 | TRBV19 | TGTGCCAGTAGTTCCGCAGGGGGACTTCGGACTGAAGCTTTCTTT | CASSSAGGLRTEAFF
. | TRBJ2-7 | . | TRBV6-5 | TGTGCCAGCACAGGGGACACATCCTACGAGCAGTACTTC | CASTGDTSYEQYF
few | TRBJ2-7 | TRBD2 | TRBV18 | TGTGCCAGCTCACCACCGTATACTAGCGGGAGCTCCTACGAGCAGTACTTC | CASSPPYTSGSSYEQYF
. | TRBJ2-3 | TRBD1 | TRBV2 | TGTGCCAGCAGAGGACAGGGCAGAACAGATACGCAGTATTTT | CASRGQGRTDTQYF
. | TRBJ2-2 | . | TRBV28 | TGTGCCAGCAGTGTCCAGGGTGCGTCCGGGGAGCTGTTTTTT | CASSVQGASGELFF
. | TRBJ1-4 | . | TRBV7-2 | TGTGCCAGCAGACTCGGGGCAACTAATGAAAAACTGTTTTTT | CASRLGATNEKLFF
. | TRBJ2-7 | TRBD1 | TRBV4-3 | TGCGCCAGCAGCATCGGGACAGCCTACGAGCAGTACTTC | CASSIGTAYEQYF
. | TRBJ2-7 | . | TRBV21-1 | TGTGCCAGCAGCAAATTTGTAGCAGGGAAGGGCTACGAGCAGTACTTC | CASSKFVAGKGYEQYF
. | TRBJ2-5 | . | TRBV13 | TGTGCCAGCAGCACGACAGTCCAAGAGACCCAGTACTTC | CASSTTVQETQYF
. | TRBJ1-4 | . | TRBV12-5 | TGTGCTAGTGGTTTGGGGACAGTACTGTTTTTT | CASGLGTVLFF
. | TRBJ2-7 | . | TRBV18 | TGTGCCAGCTCACCGGCGGGATCCTACGAGCAGTACTTC | CASSPAGSYEQYF
once | TRBJ2-1 | TRBD2 | TRBV10-1 | TGCGCCAGCAGTGATCGGGCTAGCGGGGGTGATGAGCAGTTCTTC | CASSDRASGGDEQFF
. | TRBJ2-7 | TRBD2 | TRBV6-2/TRBV6-3 | TGTGCCAGCAGCTTCCGGACTAGCGGTCGAGGGTACGAGCAGTACTTC | CASSFRTSGRGYEQYF
few | TRBJ1-2 | TRBD1 | TRBV4-3 | TGCGCCAGCAGCCAAGAATGGTCAGGGGGCCGGTATGGCTACACCTTC | CASSQEWSGGRYGYTF
. | TRBJ1-1 | . | TRBV9 | TGTGCCAGCAGTCCCTCGGGTAGAGAAGCTGAAGCTTTCTTT | CASSPSGREAEAFF
. | TRBJ2-1 | TRBD2 | TRBV7-2 | TGTGCCAGCAGTGAATTAGGACTAGTCTCGGCTGAGCAGTTCTTC | CASSELGLVSAEQFF
. | TRBJ1-1 | . | TRBV7-9 | TGTGCCAGCAGCCCATGGGCAGAAAAAGCTTTCTTT | CASSPWAEKAFF